Detailed here is one T cell receptor beta chain. This sample was taken from a study of identifying expanded T cells in peripheral blood. Profiling relied on immunoSEQ multiplex PCR, and the TCRdb table lists in-frame clones only, not all of them. The table includes approximately 100,000 clones, approximately 89% detected once. Trimming took 5 bases from V and 1 from J; bases not matched to a gene: 4. The CDR3 spans 14 residues. Looked up from germline, CDR1 is MNHNS and CDR2 is SASEGT. The sequence came from a person aged 18 to 75 in good health. The chain carries TRBV6-1 and TRBJ1-1, with 7 bases aligning to TRBD1. Sequencing was done on a sample of blood. CDR3 residues: CASSSGTENTEAFF. The DNA of the CDR3 is TGTGCCAGCAGTTCCGGGACAGAGAACACTGAAGCTTTCTTT.